This TCR beta chain emerged from a study of shared clonotypes between healthy human individuals (TCRdb year 2020). In terms of the full investigation: A few men and a couple of women, aged 18 to 49 years, made up the cohort. For each donor, CD4 naive and CD4 memory were each given three plates, CD8 naive was given two plates, and CD8 memory was given one plate. To increase sequencing depth and limit assay-specific biases, different laboratories used diverse techniques to prepare libraries and sequence TCR repertoires. To estimate repertoire size and how much clonotype sharing occurs between individuals, the study deeply sequenced the blood TCR repertoires of five healthy adults. Each donor's leukapheresis produced roughly between about 0.9 and 9.5 billion PBMCs.

Using the deep immunoSEQ assay, TCR CDR3 regions were amplified from genomic DNA by multiplex PCR. Genomic DNA extracted from each cell subset was distributed evenly over all wells of several immunoSEQ 96-well plates, and each plate served as one replicate. Each replicate PCR for sorted subsets received around 0.2 ug genomic DNA, equal to tens of thousands of T cell genomes. Purified libraries were quantified with a Qubit 3.0 fluorometer, sized on a Bioanalyzer 2100, and re-quantified with the KAPA Library Quantification kit. A separate single-read 150-cycle Illumina NextSeq 550 flow cell was used to sequence each immunoSEQ 96-well plate. The authors' analysis ran thus. Because the immunoSEQ output included only junctional sequences and no quality scores, the filtering could not be the same as the filtering used for full-length reads. To assign V/J genes and CDR3, sequences were annotated using PyIR, a Python wrapper for IgBLAST v1.9, with IMGT germline references. Reads with weak V/J assignments (E-value above 1e-6), missing CDR3, stop codons, out-of-frame junctions, or ambiguous translated residues were removed. V3J clonotypes were defined as sequences sharing the same inferred V gene, J gene, and CDR3 amino acid sequence. To compute the percentage overlap between repertoires, the number of shared unique clonotypes was divided by the size of the smaller repertoire. RTK rarefaction, the Chao1 estimator, and Recon v2.1 estimates of unobserved clonotypes were used to assess repertoire richness. Generation probabilities were computed with OLGA for all TCRbeta clonotypes obtained by the gDNA method from a handful of donors. TCRdb mirrors the immuneACCESS table, restricted to in-frame sequences. Some clones are absent from its copies; in checked studies, under half trace to an unresolved V gene, and the reason for the others is unknown. The V and J calls and clone size were taken over from that table, and D and trimming were inferred from the DNA. Here the sample has about 2.1 million clones; 90% to 95% occur a single time. Jointly, the top ten make up more than 1.5% of the sample.

CD8 naive samples consisted of CD45RO-negative cells that were positively selected for CCR7, yielding a CD45RA+CCR7+ population without TemRA cells. The donors were healthy, HIV-negative adults with no recently reported acute infections or vaccinations. All donors were Caucasian adults living in Nashville, Tennessee, USA. After blood collection by leukapheresis, PBMCs were isolated using Ficoll-Histopaque density gradient centrifugation and then cryopreserved in the vapor phase of liquid nitrogen. Analytical flow cytometry was used to check the purity and quantity of every magnetically sorted T cell population. From each sorted fraction, genomic DNA was isolated and quantified by UV absorbance on a Nanodrop 2000c. Note on this clone: Its target antigen remains unknown. Base qualities are not recorded, but no much larger clone differs from it by a single base.

The full study reports these points: The genetic and exposure-history diversity represented was limited by the small number of donors. Sampling was restricted to blood, and TCR repertoires in tissue are likely to differ from TCR repertoires in blood. Pairwise subsampling indicated that sequencing depth was expected to affect the degree of clonotype sharing among donors. Compared with non-shared clonotypes, clonotypes shared by all four sorted-subset donors had higher generation probabilities. About 4.5% of naive CD4, 3.5% of naive CD8, roughly 2.5% of memory CD4, and approximately 0.4% of memory CD8 clonotypes were shared across several donors. Estimated clonotype richness was generally larger for naive than for memory subsets. Even with the large sequencing depth, rarefaction of the sorted-subset datasets indicated that sequencing was incomplete.

This clonotype originated in a man between 18 and 29 years old in good health. Some clones in this sample may be carry-over from other donors' samples. Source material: naive CD8+ T cells from PBMCs. Per the publication, the cell subset or site label means: CD45RA+CCR7+.

This receptor has the CDR3 CASREGGRNEQFF. The sequenced DNA: TGTGCCAGCAGGGAAGGGGGCCGCAATGAGCAGTTCTTC. Rearrangement joined TRBV5-4 to TRBJ2-1; 7 central bases correspond to TRBD1. Based on the germline V gene (reference sequence), the CDR1 and CDR2 sequences are SGHNT and YYREEE. Ends trimmed: V by 5 bases, J by 6 bases; bases unmatched to a gene: 5. The CDR3 holds 13 amino acids from the cysteine to the phenylalanine. Only the CDR3 part of the read is kept: 39 bases, read in frame from the first base.